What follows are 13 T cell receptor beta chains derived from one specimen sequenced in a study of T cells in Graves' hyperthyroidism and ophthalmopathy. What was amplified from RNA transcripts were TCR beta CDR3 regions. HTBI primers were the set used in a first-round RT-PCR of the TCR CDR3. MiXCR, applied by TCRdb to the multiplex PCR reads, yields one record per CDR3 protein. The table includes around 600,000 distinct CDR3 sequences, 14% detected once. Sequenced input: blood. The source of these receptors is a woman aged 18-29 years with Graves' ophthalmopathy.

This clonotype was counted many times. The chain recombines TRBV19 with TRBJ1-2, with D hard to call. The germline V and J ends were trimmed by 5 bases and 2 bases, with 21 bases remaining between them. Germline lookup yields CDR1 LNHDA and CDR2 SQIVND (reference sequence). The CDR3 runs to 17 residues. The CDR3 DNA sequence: TGTGCCAGTAGTTACCGACCCTGGACCGCCGCCAACTATGGCTACACCTTC. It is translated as CASSYRPWTAANYGYTF.

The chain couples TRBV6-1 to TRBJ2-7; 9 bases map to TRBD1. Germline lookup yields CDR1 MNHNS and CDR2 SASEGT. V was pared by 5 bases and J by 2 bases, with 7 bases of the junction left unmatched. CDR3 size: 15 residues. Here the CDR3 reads CASSPGQGTTYEQYF. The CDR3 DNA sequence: TGTGCCAGCAGTCCCGGACAGGGGACGACCTACGAGCAGTACTTC.

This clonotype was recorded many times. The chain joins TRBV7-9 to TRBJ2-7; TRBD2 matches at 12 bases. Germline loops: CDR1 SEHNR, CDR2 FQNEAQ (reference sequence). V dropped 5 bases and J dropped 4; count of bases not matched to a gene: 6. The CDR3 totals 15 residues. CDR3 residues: CASSGTSGRTYEQYF. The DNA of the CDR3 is TGTGCCAGCAGCGGAACTAGCGGGAGGACATACGAGCAGTACTTC.

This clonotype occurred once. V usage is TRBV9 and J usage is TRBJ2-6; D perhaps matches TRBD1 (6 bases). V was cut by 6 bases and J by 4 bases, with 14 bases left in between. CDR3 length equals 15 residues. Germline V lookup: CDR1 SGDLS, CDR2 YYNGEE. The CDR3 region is CASTSSGAGANVLTF. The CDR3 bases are TGTGCCAGCACGTCCTCAGGGGCCGGGGCCAACGTCCTGACTTTC.

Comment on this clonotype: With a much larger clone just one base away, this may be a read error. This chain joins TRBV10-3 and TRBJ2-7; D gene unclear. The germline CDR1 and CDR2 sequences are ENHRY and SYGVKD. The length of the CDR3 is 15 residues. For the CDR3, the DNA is TGTGCCATCAGTTTCGACCCGGCGAGCTCCTACGAGCGGTACTTC. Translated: CAISFDPASSYERYF.

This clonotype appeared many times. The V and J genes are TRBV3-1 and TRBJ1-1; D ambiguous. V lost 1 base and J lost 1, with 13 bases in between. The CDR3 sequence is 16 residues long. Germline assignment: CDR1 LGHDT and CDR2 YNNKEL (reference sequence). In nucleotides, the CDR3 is TGTGCCAGCAGCCAAGGACCCCCGCCGGGGAACACTGAAGCTTTCTTT. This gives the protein CASSQGPPPGNTEAFF.

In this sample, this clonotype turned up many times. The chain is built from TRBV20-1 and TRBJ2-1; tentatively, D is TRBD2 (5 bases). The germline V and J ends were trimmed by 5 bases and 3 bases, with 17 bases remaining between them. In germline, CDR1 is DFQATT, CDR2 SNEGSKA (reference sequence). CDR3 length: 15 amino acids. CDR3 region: CSARKRESYYNEQFF. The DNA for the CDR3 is TGCAGTGCTCGCAAGAGGGAGTCGTACTACAATGAGCAGTTCTTC.

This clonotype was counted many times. The CDR3 DNA is TGTGCCAGCAGCTCCCAGGACTCGATGGGCAAAAACATTCAGTACTTC. As protein: CASSSQDSMGKNIQYF. The chain recombines TRBV6-1 with TRBJ2-4; maybe TRBD2 (5 bases). V gave up 6 bases and J gave up 3 bases, with 18 bases separating them. Germline V CDR1 and CDR2: MNHNS, SASEGT. This CDR3 spans 16 amino acids.

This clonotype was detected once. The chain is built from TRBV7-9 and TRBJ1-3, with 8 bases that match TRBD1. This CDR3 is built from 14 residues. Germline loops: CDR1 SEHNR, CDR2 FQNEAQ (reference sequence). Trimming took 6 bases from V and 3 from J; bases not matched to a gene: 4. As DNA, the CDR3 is TGTGCCAGCAGGACGGACAGGGATGGAAACACCATATATTTT. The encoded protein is CASRTDRDGNTIYF.

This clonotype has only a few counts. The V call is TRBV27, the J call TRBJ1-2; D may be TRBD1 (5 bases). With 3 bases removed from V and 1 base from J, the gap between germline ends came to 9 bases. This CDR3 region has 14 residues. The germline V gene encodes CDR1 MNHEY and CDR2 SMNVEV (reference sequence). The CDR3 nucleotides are TGTGCCAGCAGTTTCTCAGGGTTTAACTATGGCTACACCTTC. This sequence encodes CASSFSGFNYGYTF.

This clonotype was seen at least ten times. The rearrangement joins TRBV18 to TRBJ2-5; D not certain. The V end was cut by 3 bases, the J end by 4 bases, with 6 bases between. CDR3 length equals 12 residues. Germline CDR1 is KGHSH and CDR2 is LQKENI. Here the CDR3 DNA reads TGTGCCAGCTCACCGAATCGAGAGACCCAGTACTTC. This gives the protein CASSPNRETQYF.

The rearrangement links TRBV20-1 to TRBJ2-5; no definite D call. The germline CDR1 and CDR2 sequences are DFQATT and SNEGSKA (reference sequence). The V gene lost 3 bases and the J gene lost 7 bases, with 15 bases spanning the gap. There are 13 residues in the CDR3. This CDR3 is CSASQGTAGTQYF. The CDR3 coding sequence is TGCAGTGCTAGCCAAGGAACCGCAGGGACCCAGTACTTC.

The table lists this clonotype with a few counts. The DNA for the CDR3 is TGCGCCAGCAGCCCTACACGGCTACAGGGGAGGGAGCAGTTCTTC. It translates to CASSPTRLQGREQFF. This chain joins TRBV4-1 and TRBJ2-1; weak D call: TRBD1 (7 bases). This CDR3 comprises 15 residues. The V gene lost 4 bases and the J gene lost 10 bases, with 20 bases spanning the gap. The germline V gene has CDR1 MGHRA and CDR2 YSYEKL.